These 2 T cell receptor beta chains share one sample of origin, sequenced in a study of CD8+ T cells in alopecia areata. Isolated RNA was reverse transcribed into cDNA used as the sequencing template. Repertoires were generated with immunoSEQ multiplex PCR, while TCRdb's copy carries only in-frame clones and drops some. The sample includes about 200,000 clones, approximately 53% of them seen just once. The sample comprised CD8+ T cells sorted from blood. The source is a human donor in good health.

The rearrangement joins TRBV5-6 to TRBJ2-1, with TRBD2 matching 8 bases. J gave up 3 bases and V 4 bases, and 3 bases lay outside the gene matches. Per germline, CDR1 SGHDT and CDR2 YYEEEE. This CDR3 has 14 residues. The CDR3 loop is CASSPGGFYNEQFF. CDR3 in DNA: TGTGCCAGCAGCCCGGGGGGGTTCTACAATGAGCAGTTCTTC.

Only a few counts were recorded for this clone. CDR3 amino acids: CASSFGDSNTDTQYF. CDR3 coding DNA: TGCGCCAGCAGCTTCGGAGACAGCAACACAGATACGCAGTATTTT. V gene TRBV5-1 combines with J gene TRBJ2-3; a weak D match, TRBD1 (5 bases). CDR1 SGHRS and CDR2 YFSETQ come from the germline V gene. V gave up 2 bases and J gave up 2 bases, with 12 bases separating them. The CDR3 totals 15 residues. The full variable domain, its missing parts supplied by reference TRBV5-1 and TRBJ2-3, is KAGVTQTPRYLIKTRGQQVTLSCSPISGHRSVSWYQQTPGQGLQFLFEYFSETQRNKGNFPGRFSGRQFSNSRSEMNVSTLELGDSALYLCASSFGDSNTDTQYFGPGTRLTVL.